This T cell receptor beta chain was captured in a study of CD8 T cells in Susac syndrome. CD8+ and CD4+ blood T cells underwent TCR beta sequencing. CDR1 and CDR2 from the germline V gene are MNHEY and SVGEGT. This CDR3 spans 13 amino acids. The germline V and J ends were trimmed by 5 bases and 4 bases, with 12 bases remaining between them. With random hexamers, 0.5 to 1 ug RNA was reverse transcribed. TCRdb re-analysed the immunoSEQ multiplex PCR reads in MiXCR, keeping a single row per CDR3 protein. The profile shows approximately 150,000 distinct CDR3 sequences, 85% to 95% of them singletons. Sequenced sample: CD4+ T cells from PBMCs. This sequence was found in a human donor with multiple sclerosis. V and J are TRBV6-2 or TRBV6-3 and TRBJ2-7, with a possible D match to TRBD1 (6 bases). CDR3 loop: CASSRGIPYEQYF. The CDR3 DNA reads TGTGCCAGCAGTAGGGGGATTCCGTACGAGCAGTACTTC.